This T cell receptor (beta chain) was identified during a study of post-analysis software for immune sequencing data. Whole-study results and caveats: With TRBV5-6, TRBV5-1 and TRBV20-1 included, five TRBV segments were more frequent in patients than in controls. Compared against controls, patients with multiple sclerosis displayed significantly lower normalized Chao1 diversity.

A word on this clonotype: Its target is not known.

The CDR3 totals 12 residues. V was shortened by 4 bases and J by 0 bases, with 7 bases between the two germline ends. CDR1 and CDR2 (germline): SQVTM, ANQGSEA. Presence of unique molecular identifiers characterized the TCR beta cDNA libraries. TCRdb processed the PCR reads anew with MiXCR; each CDR3 protein has one entry. Here the sample spans hundreds of thousands of distinct CDR3 sequences, around 50% being singletons. The sample comprised blood. This sequence originates from a girl between 10 and 17 years old with multiple sclerosis. The genes are TRBV29-1 and TRBJ2-7, with D hard to call. The CDR3 DNA is TGCAGCGTTGCAATCGACTCCTACGAGCAGTACTTC. It yields the protein CSVAIDSYEQYF.